These 9 T cell receptor beta chains were sequenced from one sample in a study of OX40 agonist ivuxolimab in advanced cancers. The method was immunoSEQ multiplex PCR; TCRdb's version includes in-frame clones alone and lacks a portion of them. The sample lists roughly 64,000 clones, 70% to 90% occurring once. Specimen: CD4+ or CD8+ T cells sorted from blood, collected in a trial of the OX40 agonist ivuxolimab. The receptor source for this set is an adult with an advanced solid tumor such as melanoma, head and neck, liver or kidney cancer.

The J gene is TRBJ2-5, the V gene TRBV5-6; TRBD1 matches 8 bases. Unmatched junction bases numbered 7, after V lost 1 base and J lost 5 bases. Germline V CDR1 and CDR2: SGHDT, YYEEEE. The CDR3 contains 15 residues. The CDR3 region has the DNA TGTGCCAGCAGCTTGTTCGGGCAGGGGGCGGAGACCCAGTACTTC. This codes for CASSLFGQGAETQYF.

The CDR3 loop reads CASSKGFGGSSYEQYF. The DNA of the CDR3 is TGCGCCAGCAGCAAGGGGTTCGGGGGGTCCTCCTACGAGCAGTACTTC. The V call is TRBV4-1, the J call TRBJ2-7; the match to TRBD2 covers 7 bases. This CDR3 contains 16 residues. Germline assignment: CDR1 MGHRA and CDR2 YSYEKL. The V gene end was trimmed by 5 bases and the J gene end by 0 bases; junction bases not matched to a gene: 10.

This clone was counted only a few times. The chain carries TRBV28 and TRBJ1-2; D remains ambiguous. The CDR3 is 15 amino acids. Germline V lookup: CDR1 MDHEN, CDR2 SYDVKM. The germline V and J ends were trimmed by 4 bases and 4 bases, with 16 bases remaining between them. CDR3 sequence (DNA): TGTGCCAGCAGTTACGGTAGCACAAGAACCTATGGCTACACCTTC. The encoded protein is CASSYGSTRTYGYTF.

The chain has TRBV5-1 and TRBJ1-1; perhaps TRBD1 as D (5 bases). Germline CDR1 SGHRS, CDR2 YFSETQ. Between the trimmed V and J ends, which lost 4 bases and 1 base, there was a span of 14 bases. The CDR3 has 15 residues. The CDR3 bases are TGCGCCAGCAGCCCGAACGGGGGGGGGAACACTGAAGCTTTCTTT. Translating gives CASSPNGGGNTEAFF.

V usage is TRBV7-6 and J usage is TRBJ2-2; D unclear. Germline CDR1 reads SGHVS; CDR2 reads FNYEAQ. The CDR3 covers 18 residues. Trimming took off 3 bases at V and 0 bases at J, with 17 bases between the two ends. The CDR3 nucleotides are TGTGCCAGCAGCTTTGTTCAGTCGGATTACGCGAACACCGGGGAGCTGTTTTTT. Its protein is CASSFVQSDYANTGELFF.

Only a few counts were recorded for this clone. J is TRBJ1-5 and V is TRBV28, with unresolved D. The CDR3 spans 15 residues. Trimming pared 6 bases from V and 0 bases from J, leaving 12 bases between. CDR1 and CDR2 (germline): MDHEN, SYDVKM. CDR3 in amino acids: CASRTDGYSNQPQHF. The CDR3 nucleotides read TGTGCCAGCAGGACGGACGGGTATAGCAATCAGCCCCAGCATTTT.

This chain joins TRBV18 and TRBJ2-3; D unclear. The CDR3 totals 13 residues. V gave up 4 bases and J gave up 3 bases, with 8 bases separating them. Germline values: CDR1 KGHSH, CDR2 LQKENI. For the CDR3, the DNA is TGTGCCAGCTCACGGGTAAGGACAGATACGCAGTATTTT. This codes for CASSRVRTDTQYF.

The genes are TRBV13 and TRBJ2-6; D is ambiguous. The length of the CDR3 is 15 residues. Looked up from germline, CDR1 is PRHDT and CDR2 is FYEKMQ (reference sequence). V lost 4 bases and J 2 bases, leaving 9 bases between the germline ends. The CDR3 nucleotides are TGTGCCAGCAGCTCCTATCAACCTGGGGCCAACGTCCTGACTTTC. Amino acids: CASSSYQPGANVLTF.

The V and J genes are TRBV7-3 and TRBJ2-1; D tentatively fits TRBD1 or TRBD2 (5 bases each). CDR1 and CDR2 (germline): SGHTA, FQGTGA. The CDR3 runs 16 residues. The V end lost 4 bases, the J end lost 5 bases, and 18 bases lay between the germline ends. The CDR3 protein is CASSSTRRQGDNEQFF. The CDR3 bases are TGTGCCAGCAGCTCCACTAGGCGGCAGGGAGACAATGAGCAGTTCTTC. The full variable domain, in which reference TRBV7-3 and TRBJ2-1 provide the parts outside the CDR3, is GAGVSQTPSNKVTEKGKYVELRCDPISGHTALYWYRQSLGQGPEFLIYFQGTGAADDSGLPNDRFFAVRPEGSVSTLKIQRTERGDSAVYLCASSSTRRQGDNEQFFGPGTRLTVL.